These 17 T cell receptor beta chains came from one sample sequenced in a study of control samples from healthy donors and cancer patients. Profiled with immunoSEQ multiplex PCR; TCRdb holds only in-frame clones, not every one. Among about 100,000 clones, around four fifths were seen once, and the ten largest hold roughly 18%. Sequences were obtained from blood. The source is a young man in good health.

The chain joins TRBV10-2 to TRBJ1-3; D gene uncertain. The CDR3 loop spans 19 amino acids. CDR1 is WSHSY and CDR2 is SAAADI in the germline V gene. Trimming took off 0 bases at V and 4 bases at J, with 22 bases between the two ends. Written as DNA, the CDR3 is TGCGCCAGCAGTGAGTCGTGGCCGCCAGGTAGAGGAGGGGGAAACACCATATATTTT. Its protein is CASSESWPPGRGGGNTIYF.

The rearrangement joins TRBV9 to TRBJ1-2, with D uncertain. Trimming stripped 3 bases from V and 6 bases from J, with 9 bases between. This CDR3 region has 12 residues. Germline loops: CDR1 SGDLS, CDR2 YYNGEE. CDR3 coding DNA: TGTGCCAGCAGCGCCGCTTGGGATGGCTACACCTTC. This codes for CASSAAWDGYTF.

The chain recombines TRBV7-9 with TRBJ1-1; tentative D call: TRBD1 (6 bases). Germline assignment: CDR1 SEHNR and CDR2 FQNEAQ (reference sequence). V lost 1 base and J lost 7, with 13 bases in between. This CDR3 contains 14 residues. CDR3 region: CASSLGAGVDEAFF. The DNA for the CDR3 is TGTGCCAGCAGCTTAGGCGCAGGGGTTGATGAAGCTTTCTTT.

On this clone: Additional DNA sequences in this sample encode the identical CDR3. V gene TRBV5-1 combines with J gene TRBJ2-7; a possible D gene is TRBD1 (6 bases). Germline CDR1 reads SGHRS; CDR2 reads YFSETQ. This CDR3 spans 13 amino acids. V dropped 1 base and J dropped 2 bases, with 7 bases sitting between them. Written as DNA, the CDR3 is TGCGCCAGCAGCTTGACAGGGCCCTACGAGCAGTACTTC. It codes for CASSLTGPYEQYF.

The genes are TRBV10-1 and TRBJ1-5, with TRBD1 matching 7 bases. This CDR3 has 13 residues. J lost 5 bases, V lost 6 bases, and 4 bases had no gene match. CDR1 and CDR2 from the germline V gene are WNHNN and SYGVQD (reference sequence). CDR3 in DNA: TGCGCCAGCAGCGCCGACAGGGATCAGCCCCAGCATTTT. This codes for CASSADRDQPQHF.

This clone has ten or more counts. This chain connects TRBV30 to TRBJ1-6, with 8 positions matching TRBD1. J gave up 8 bases and V 4 bases, and 10 bases lay outside the gene matches. The CDR3 is 15 residues long. CDR1 and CDR2 from the germline V gene are GTSNPN and SVGIG (reference sequence). The CDR3: CAWTLPGQAHSPLHF. The DNA of the CDR3 is TGTGCCTGGACTTTACCGGGACAGGCCCATTCACCCCTCCACTTT.

This chain uses TRBV3-1 (or the pseudogene TRBV3-2) with TRBJ1-3; D ambiguous. The CDR3 is 12 residues long. Trimming left V 6 bases short and J 7 bases short, with 10 bases between. CDR1 is LGHDT, CDR2 YNNKEL, per germline (reference sequence). The CDR3 nucleotides read TGTGCCAGCAGTCCCTCGTCGAACACCATATATTTT. The encoded protein is CASSPSSNTIYF.

The CDR3 DNA reads as TGTGCCAGCAGTTCTAGTATGAACACTGAAGCTTTCTTT. Encoded protein: CASSSSMNTEAFF. The J gene is TRBJ1-1, the V gene TRBV6-6; the D is unclear. The CDR3 totals 13 residues. Germline-derived CDR1 and CDR2 are MNHNY and SVGAGI (reference sequence). V lost 4 bases and J lost 0, with 6 bases in between.

As regards this clone: Mismatch with germline at one junction end may stem from a read error. The chain couples TRBV11-2 to TRBJ2-7; 10 bases are shared with TRBD1. Per germline, CDR1 SGHAT and CDR2 FQNNGV. CDR3 size: 15 residues. The CDR3 loop is CASSLRDRGSNEQYF. The CDR3 DNA is TGTGCCAGCAGCCTAAGGGACAGGGGCTCCAACGAGCAGTACTTC.

The rearrangement links TRBV19 to TRBJ2-2; D could derive from TRBD1 or TRBD2 (6 bases each). V was pared by 1 base and J by 1 base, with 13 bases between. Germline CDR1 and CDR2: LNHDA and SQIVND (reference sequence). This CDR3 is 17 amino acids long. The CDR3 loop reads CASSIGHGGRNTGELFF. In DNA form, the CDR3 reads TGTGCCAGTAGTATAGGTCACGGGGGCAGGAACACCGGGGAGCTGTTTTTT.

The DNA for the CDR3 is TGTGCCATCAGTTTGGGGGCGAACACTGAAGCTTTCTTT. Encoded protein: CAISLGANTEAFF. The chain is built from TRBV10-3 and TRBJ1-1; TRBD1 is a possible D gene (6 bases). Trimming cost V 5 bases and J 1 base, with 8 bases left between them. Germline V gives CDR1 ENHRY, CDR2 SYGVKD. The CDR3 totals 13 residues.

The chain has TRBV11-1 and TRBJ1-1, with D unresolved. Germline V gene lookup returns CDR1 SGHAT and CDR2 FQDESV (reference sequence). The CDR3 runs 14 residues. Trimming took 4 bases from V and 3 from J, leaving 12 bases between them. The CDR3 region is CASSSTKTYTEAFF. In nucleotides, the CDR3 is TGTGCCAGCAGCTCGACAAAAACGTACACTGAAGCTTTCTTT.

The chain joins TRBV11-2 to TRBJ1-1, with a weak D call TRBD1 (6 bases). The length of the CDR3 is 16 residues. Germline V gene sequence: CDR1 SGHAT, CDR2 FQNNGV. V lost 5 bases and J 5 bases, leaving 21 bases between the germline ends. CDR3 DNA sequence: TGTGCCAGCAGCCTAGGTGGTTACAGGGCGGGGACTGAAGCTTTCTTT. Its protein product is CASSLGGYRAGTEAFF.

The chain joins TRBV10-3 to TRBJ2-5; 7 bases map to TRBD2. Germline CDR1 is ENHRY and CDR2 is SYGVKD. Trimming at V came to 3 bases and at J to 2 bases, leaving 12 bases not matched to a gene. The CDR3 has 17 amino acids. The CDR3 protein is CAISDGRASGPQETQYF. CDR3 sequence (DNA): TGTGCCATCAGTGATGGTCGCGCTAGCGGCCCTCAAGAGACCCAGTACTTC.

J is TRBJ1-3 and V is TRBV30; D gene ambiguous. The V and J ends lost 4 bases and 0 bases respectively, with 7 bases between them. The CDR3 has 13 amino acids. Looked up from germline, CDR1 is GTSNPN and CDR2 is SVGIG (reference sequence). The CDR3 nucleotides read TGTGCCTGGACCGTGAACTCTGGAAACACCATATATTTT. The encoded protein is CAWTVNSGNTIYF.

This clone was seen only once. The CDR3 coding sequence is TGTGCCAGTAGTCAGCGGGGGGCCACAGATACGCAGTATTTT. This sequence encodes CASSQRGATDTQYF. The chain links TRBV19 to TRBJ2-3; 9 bases fit TRBD2. Germline trimming cut 5 bases from V and 2 bases from J; bases unmatched to any gene: 2. The CDR3 covers 14 residues. Germline CDR1 reads LNHDA; CDR2 reads SQIVND (reference sequence).

V usage is TRBV15 and J usage is TRBJ1-2; no firm D call. There are 15 residues in the CDR3. Trimming left V 3 bases short and J 2 bases short, with 13 bases between. Germline CDR1 and CDR2: LNHNV and YYDKDF (reference sequence). CDR3 sequence: CATSSPREPNYGYTF. In DNA form, the CDR3 reads TGTGCCACCAGCAGTCCCCGGGAGCCCAACTATGGCTACACCTTC.